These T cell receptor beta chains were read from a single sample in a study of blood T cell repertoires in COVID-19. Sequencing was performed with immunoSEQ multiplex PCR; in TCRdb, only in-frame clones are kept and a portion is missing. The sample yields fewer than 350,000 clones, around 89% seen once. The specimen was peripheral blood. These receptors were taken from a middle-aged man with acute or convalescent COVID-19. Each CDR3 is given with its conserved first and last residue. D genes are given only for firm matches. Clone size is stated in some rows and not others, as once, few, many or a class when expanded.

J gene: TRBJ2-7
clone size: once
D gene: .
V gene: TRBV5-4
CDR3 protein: CASSPRGGAIRMGEQYF
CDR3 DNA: TGTGCCAGCAGCCCGAGGGGGGGCGCGATCCGGATGGGCGAGCAGTACTTC

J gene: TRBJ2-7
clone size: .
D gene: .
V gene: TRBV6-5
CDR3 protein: CASRKEGSYEQYF
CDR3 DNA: TGTGCCAGCCGGAAGGAGGGCTCCTACGAGCAGTACTTC

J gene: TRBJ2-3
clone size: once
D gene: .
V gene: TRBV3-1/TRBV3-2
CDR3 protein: CASSQAGGSSDTQYF
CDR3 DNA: TGTGCCAGCAGCCAAGCGGGGGGCTCGTCAGATACGCAGTATTTT

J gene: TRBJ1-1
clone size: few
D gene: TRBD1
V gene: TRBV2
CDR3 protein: CATQGQGLNTEAFF
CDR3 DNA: TGTGCCACCCAGGGACAGGGCTTGAACACTGAAGCTTTCTTT

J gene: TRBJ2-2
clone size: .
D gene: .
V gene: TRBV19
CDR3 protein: CASTPGTQVGELFF
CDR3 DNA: TGTGCCAGTACCCCTGGGACTCAAGTCGGGGAGCTGTTTTTT

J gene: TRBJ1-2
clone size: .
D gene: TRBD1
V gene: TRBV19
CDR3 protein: CATKRGANRGESSGYTF
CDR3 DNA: TGTGCCACTAAGCGGGGGGCCAACAGGGGAGAGAGCTCTGGCTACACCTTC

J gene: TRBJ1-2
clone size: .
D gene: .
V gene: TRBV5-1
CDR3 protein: CASRQDSNYGYTF
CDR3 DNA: TGCGCCAGCAGACAGGATTCTAACTATGGCTACACCTTC

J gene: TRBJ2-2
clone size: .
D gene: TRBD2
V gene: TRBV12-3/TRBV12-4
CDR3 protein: CASTRGVDGELFF
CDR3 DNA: TGTGCCAGCACACGGGGGGTAGACGGGGAGCTGTTTTTT

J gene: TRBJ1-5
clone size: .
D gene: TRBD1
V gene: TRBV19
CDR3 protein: CASSDRDRGNQPQHF
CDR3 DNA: TGTGCCAGTAGTGACCGGGACAGGGGCAATCAGCCCCAGCATTTT

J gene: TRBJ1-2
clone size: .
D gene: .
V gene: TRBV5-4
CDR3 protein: CASSPAGIYGYTF
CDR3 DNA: TGTGCCAGCAGCCCGGCGGGTATCTATGGCTACACCTTC

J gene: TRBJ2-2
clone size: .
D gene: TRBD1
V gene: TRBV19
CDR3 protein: CASSPGTGDTGELFF
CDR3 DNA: TGTGCCAGTAGTCCCGGGACAGGGGACACCGGGGAGCTGTTTTTT

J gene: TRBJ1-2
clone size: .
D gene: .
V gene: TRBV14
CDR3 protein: CASSQSGPGYTF
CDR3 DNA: TGTGCCAGCAGCCAATCAGGTCCAGGCTACACCTTC

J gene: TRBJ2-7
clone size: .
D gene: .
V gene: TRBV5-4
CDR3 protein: CASSLSPGEQYF
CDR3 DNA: TGTGCCAGCAGCTTATCTCCGGGCGAGCAGTACTTC

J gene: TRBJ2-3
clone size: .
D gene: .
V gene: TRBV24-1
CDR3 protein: CATSDPGLGSTDTQYF
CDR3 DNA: TGTGCCACCAGTGATCCCGGACTGGGATCCACAGATACGCAGTATTTT

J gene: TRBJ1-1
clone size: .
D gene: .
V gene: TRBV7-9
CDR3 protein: CASTAAVVGVLNTEAFF
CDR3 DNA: TGTGCCAGCACCGCAGCGGTGGTAGGCGTTTTGAACACTGAAGCTTTCTTT

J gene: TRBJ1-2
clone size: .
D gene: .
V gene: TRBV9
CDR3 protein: CASSVVRDFNYGYTF
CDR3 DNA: TGTGCCAGCAGCGTAGTCAGGGACTTTAACTATGGCTACACCTTC

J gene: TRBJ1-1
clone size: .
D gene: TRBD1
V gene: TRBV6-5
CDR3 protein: CAGRRLTGLNTEAFF
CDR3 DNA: TGTGCCGGCAGAAGGTTGACAGGGTTGAACACTGAAGCTTTCTTT

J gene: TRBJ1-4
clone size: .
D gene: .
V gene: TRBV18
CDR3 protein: CASSIATGFPEKLFF
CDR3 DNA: TGTGCCAGCTCGATCGCGACAGGATTCCCTGAAAAACTGTTTTTT

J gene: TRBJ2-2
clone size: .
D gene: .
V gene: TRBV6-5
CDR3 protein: CASSYGTGELFF
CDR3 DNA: TGTGCCAGCAGCTATGGCACCGGGGAGCTGTTTTTT

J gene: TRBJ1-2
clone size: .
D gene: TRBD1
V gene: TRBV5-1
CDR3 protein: CASSSDRGTYGYTF
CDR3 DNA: TGCGCCAGCAGCTCAGACAGGGGCACCTATGGCTACACCTTC

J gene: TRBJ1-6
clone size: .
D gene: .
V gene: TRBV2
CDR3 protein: CASRTSREGNSPLHF
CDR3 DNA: TGTGCCAGCAGAACGAGCAGGGAAGGGAATTCACCCCTCCACTTT

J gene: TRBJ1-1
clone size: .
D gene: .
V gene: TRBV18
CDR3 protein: CASSPMRSTEAFF
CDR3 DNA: TGTGCCAGCTCACCTATGCGTAGCACTGAAGCTTTCTTT

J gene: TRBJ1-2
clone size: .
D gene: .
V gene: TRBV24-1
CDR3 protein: CATSGAQGDYGYTF
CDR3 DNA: TGTGCCACCAGTGGGGCGCAGGGCGACTATGGCTACACCTTC

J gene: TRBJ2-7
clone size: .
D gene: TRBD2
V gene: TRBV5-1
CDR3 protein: CASSLAMGGNEQYF
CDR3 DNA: TGCGCCAGCAGCTTGGCGATGGGGGGGAACGAGCAGTACTTC

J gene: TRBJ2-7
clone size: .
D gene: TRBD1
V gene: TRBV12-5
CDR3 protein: CASGSGQGGNEQYF
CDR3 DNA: TGTGCTAGTGGTTCCGGACAGGGGGGGAACGAGCAGTACTTC

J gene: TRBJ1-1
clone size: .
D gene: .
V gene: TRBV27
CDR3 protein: CASSSSPSTEAFF
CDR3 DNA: TGTGCCAGCAGTTCGTCCCCGAGCACTGAAGCTTTCTTT

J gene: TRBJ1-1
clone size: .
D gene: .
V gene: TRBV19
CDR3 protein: CASSIRRANLEAFF
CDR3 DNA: TGTGCCAGTAGTATAAGAAGAGCGAACCTTGAAGCTTTCTTT

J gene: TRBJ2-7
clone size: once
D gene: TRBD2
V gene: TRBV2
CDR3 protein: CASSGGTSGEQYF
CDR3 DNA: TGTGCCAGCAGTGGTGGGACTAGCGGGGAGCAGTACTTC

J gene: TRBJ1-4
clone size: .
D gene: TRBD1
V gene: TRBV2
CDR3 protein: CASSLGTGGGEKLFF
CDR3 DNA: TGTGCCAGCAGCCTCGGGACAGGGGGCGGTGAAAAACTGTTTTTT